The TCR beta chain described here comes from a study of blood T cell repertoires in COVID-19. In the study overall: Samples of COVID-19 (acute and convalescent) were obtained from the United States, Italy and Spain. T cells, B-cell-depleted T cells, or PBMCs supplied cDNA or gDNA.

Only a few counts were recorded for this clone. In the original workflow: The assay estimated nucleated cells by amplifying reference gene primers. The repertoire was sequenced with immunoSEQ multiplex PCR; TCRdb's copy has only in-frame clones and lacks some. D and trimming come from the DNA, and the V and J calls and clone size come from that table. Of fewer than 25,000 clones in the sample, approximately 88% were seen once. Trimming removed 4 bases from V and 9 bases from J, with 15 bases in between. This CDR3 contains 14 residues. Looked up from germline, CDR1 is SEHNR and CDR2 is FQNEAQ (reference sequence).

Sample: peripheral blood. The genes are TRBV7-9 and TRBJ2-2; D perhaps matches TRBD2 (6 bases). The clonotype was recovered from a human donor in a cohort sampled during active COVID-19. In DNA form, the CDR3 reads TGTGCCAGCAGCTCGACTAGTGGGTTTTGGGAGCTGTTTTTT. As protein: CASSSTSGFWELFF.